Listed below are T cell receptor beta chains from one sample, sequenced in a study of blood T cell repertoires in COVID-19. Generated by immunoSEQ multiplex PCR, the TCRdb table keeps only in-frame clones and is missing some. Of about 160,000 clones in the sample, just under 85% are singletons; the top ten hold 22%. The sequenced sample consisted of peripheral blood. These receptors came from a woman older than 75 with acute or convalescent COVID-19. The CDR3 runs from the conserved cysteine through the conserved F or W. D genes are given only for firm matches. A clone size is listed for some rows: how often the clone was seen (once, few, many), or a class if it is expanded.

J,size,D,V,CDR3,DNA
TRBJ1-1,once,TRBD1,TRBV6-2/TRBV6-3,CASSALRTGPNEAFF,TGTGCCAGCAGCGCTCTGAGGACAGGCCCTAATGAAGCTTTCTTT
TRBJ2-5,.,TRBD1,TRBV7-2,CASSVHRGQETQYF,TGTGCCAGCAGTGTACACAGGGGACAAGAGACCCAGTACTTC
TRBJ1-2,.,TRBD1,TRBV12-3/TRBV12-4,CASNDRVSGYTF,TGTGCCAGCAACGACAGGGTGAGCGGCTACACCTTC
TRBJ2-7,.,.,TRBV19,CASSMFGAYEQYF,TGTGCCAGTAGTATGTTTGGAGCCTACGAGCAGTACTTC
TRBJ2-1,.,TRBD2,TRBV6-5,CASSLLAGVSEQFF,TGTGCCAGCAGTTTACTAGCGGGAGTTAGTGAGCAGTTCTTC
TRBJ2-1,once,.,TRBV29-1,CSLLWGEEGQFF,TGCAGCCTTCTATGGGGCGAGGAGGGCCAATTCTTC
TRBJ1-4,.,.,TRBV10-1,CASRGGVGEKLFF,TGCGCCAGCAGGGGGGGGGTTGGGGAAAAACTGTTTTTT
TRBJ1-5,.,.,TRBV6-5,CASSYSSIEQPQHF,TGTGCCAGCAGTTACTCGAGTATCGAGCAGCCCCAGCATTTT
TRBJ2-4,.,TRBD2,TRBV4-1,CASSQESGGSIAKNIQYF,TGCGCCAGCAGCCAAGAGTCGGGAGGGTCAATAGCCAAAAACATTCAGTACTTC
TRBJ1-2,.,.,TRBV7-2,CASSLEAAFNYGYTF,TGTGCCAGCAGTCTTGAGGCCGCTTTTAACTATGGCTACACCTTC
TRBJ2-1,.,TRBD2,TRBV28,CASRLSGRAGEQFF,TGTGCCAGCAGGTTGAGCGGGAGGGCCGGTGAGCAGTTCTTC
TRBJ2-5,.,.,TRBV5-8,CASSLGPRARETQYF,TGTGCCAGCAGCCTGGGACCCAGGGCACGGGAGACCCAGTACTTC
TRBJ2-7,.,TRBD1,TRBV2,CASSEDLLLRGPPSETGDYEQYF,TGTGCCAGCAGTGAAGATCTCCTCCTCAGAGGTCCCCCCTCAGAGACAGGGGACTACGAGCAGTACTTC
TRBJ1-1,.,.,TRBV5-4,CASSLEQVNTEAFF,TGTGCCAGCAGCTTGGAACAAGTGAACACTGAAGCTTTCTTT
TRBJ2-7,.,TRBD1,TRBV7-8,CASTAIGQGVSYEQYF,TGTGCCAGCACCGCCATCGGACAGGGGGTCTCCTACGAGCAGTACTTC
TRBJ1-5,.,.,TRBV7-9,CASRPSGSAGEPQHF,TGTGCCAGCCGCCCATCGGGGTCGGCTGGGGAGCCCCAGCATTTT
TRBJ1-5,.,.,TRBV28,CASSSLGGNQPQHF,TGTGCCAGCAGTTCCCTTGGGGGGAATCAGCCCCAGCATTTT